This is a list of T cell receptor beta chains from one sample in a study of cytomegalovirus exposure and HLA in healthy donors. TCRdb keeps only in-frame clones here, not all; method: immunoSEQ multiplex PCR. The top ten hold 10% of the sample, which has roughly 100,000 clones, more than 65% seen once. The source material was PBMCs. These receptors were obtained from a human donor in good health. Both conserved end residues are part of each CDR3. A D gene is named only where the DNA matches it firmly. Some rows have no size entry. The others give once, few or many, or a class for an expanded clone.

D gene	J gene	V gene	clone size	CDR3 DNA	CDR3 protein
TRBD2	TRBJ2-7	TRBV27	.	TGTGCCAGCTTCGGCCTAGCGGGGAACTACGAGCAGTACTTC	CASFGLAGNYEQYF
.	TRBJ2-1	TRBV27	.	TGCGCCAGCAGTTTAGGGCTCCGGGGGTGGAATGAGCAGTTCTTC	CASSLGLRGWNEQFF
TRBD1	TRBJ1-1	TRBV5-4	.	TGTGCCAGCAGCTTGGGACAGGGGGTTGGCACTGAAGCTTTCTTT	CASSLGQGVGTEAFF
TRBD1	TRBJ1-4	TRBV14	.	TGTGCCAGCAGCCTTCAGGGGGCCGGGGAAAAACTGTTTTTT	CASSLQGAGEKLFF
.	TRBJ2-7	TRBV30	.	TGTGCCTGGAGTGTAGTAGGTGCCGGGTACGAGCAGTACTTC	CAWSVVGAGYEQYF
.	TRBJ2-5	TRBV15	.	TGTGCCACCAGCAGAGGGGGCCTCGTTGGGGAGACCCAGTACTTC	CATSRGGLVGETQYF
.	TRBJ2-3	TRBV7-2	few	TGTGCCAGCAGCCCCCCTGCACCATGGGCGGGAATTGTAGATACGCAGTATTTT	CASSPPAPWAGIVDTQYF
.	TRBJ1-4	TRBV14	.	TGTGCCAGCAGCCAGGCAGTCGGAACAGTCAATGAAAAACTGTTTTTT	CASSQAVGTVNEKLFF
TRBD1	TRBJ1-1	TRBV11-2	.	TGTGCCAGCAGCTTTAATGGACAGGGGGCTTTGGACACTGAAGCTTTCTTT	CASSFNGQGALDTEAFF
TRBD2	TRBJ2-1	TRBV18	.	TGTGCCAGCTCATCGCGACTAGCGGGAGGTTTCAATGAGCAGTTCTTC	CASSSRLAGGFNEQFF
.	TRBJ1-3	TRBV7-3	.	TGTGCCAGCAGCGGCCTCAAAGACCCAGGGGTCGGAAACACCATATATTTT	CASSGLKDPGVGNTIYF
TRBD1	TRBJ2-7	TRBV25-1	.	TGTGCCAGCAGGGGGCTTGGGACAGGGGTAGGGGAGCAGTACTTC	CASRGLGTGVGEQYF
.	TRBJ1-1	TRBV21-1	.	TGTGCCAGCAGCAAGGGCAGGCCCACTGAAGCTTTCTTT	CASSKGRPTEAFF
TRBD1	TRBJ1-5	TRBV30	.	TGTGCCTGGCGGCTGCCGCTCGGGACAGGGGGGAATCAGCCCCAGCATTTT	CAWRLPLGTGGNQPQHF
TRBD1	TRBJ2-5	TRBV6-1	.	TGTGCCAGCAGTCTGGACAGGGGGCGGGAGACCCAGTACTTC	CASSLDRGRETQYF
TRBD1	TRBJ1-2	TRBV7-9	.	TGTGCCAGCAGGCGACAGGGTCAGGGGTATGGCTACACCTTC	CASRRQGQGYGYTF
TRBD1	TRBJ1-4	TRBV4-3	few	TGCGCCAGCAGCCAACAAGGACAGGGGGCTAATGAAAAACTGTTTTTT	CASSQQGQGANEKLFF
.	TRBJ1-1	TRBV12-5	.	TGTGCTAGTGGTTCGTGGCGGGAGGGTTTTAACACTGAAGCTTTCTTT	CASGSWREGFNTEAFF
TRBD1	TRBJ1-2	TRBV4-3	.	TGCGCCAGCAGCCAAGTCATGGGGACAGGCTATGGCTACACCTTC	CASSQVMGTGYGYTF
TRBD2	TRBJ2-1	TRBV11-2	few	TGTGCCAGCAGCCTAGTCCTAGCGGGGCCTGGCAATGAGCAGTTCTTC	CASSLVLAGPGNEQFF
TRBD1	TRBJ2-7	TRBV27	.	TGTGCCAGCAGTCCCCCGGGACAGGGTACCTACGAGCAGTACTTC	CASSPPGQGTYEQYF
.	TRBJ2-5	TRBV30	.	TGTGCCTGGAGTGTACGGTCGGCCCCCGCAGGGGCGGGCCAGTACTTC	CAWSVRSAPAGAGQYF